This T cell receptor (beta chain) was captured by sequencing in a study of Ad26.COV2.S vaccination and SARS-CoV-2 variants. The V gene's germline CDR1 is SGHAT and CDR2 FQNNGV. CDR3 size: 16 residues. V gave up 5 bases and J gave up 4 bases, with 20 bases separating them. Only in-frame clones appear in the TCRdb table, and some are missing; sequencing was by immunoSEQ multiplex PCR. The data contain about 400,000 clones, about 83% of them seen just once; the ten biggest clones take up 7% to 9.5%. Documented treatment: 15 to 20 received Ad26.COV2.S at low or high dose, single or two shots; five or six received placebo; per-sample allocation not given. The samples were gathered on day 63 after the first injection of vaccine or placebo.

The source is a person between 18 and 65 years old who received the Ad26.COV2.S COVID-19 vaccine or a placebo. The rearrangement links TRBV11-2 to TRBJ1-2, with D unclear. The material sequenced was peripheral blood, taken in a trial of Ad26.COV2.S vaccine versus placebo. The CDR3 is CASSHVNRVRGYGYTF. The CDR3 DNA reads TGTGCCAGCAGCCACGTTAACCGGGTCCGGGGCTATGGCTACACCTTC. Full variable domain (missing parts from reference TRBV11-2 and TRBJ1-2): EAGVAQSPRYKIIEKRQSVAFWCNPISGHATLYWYQQILGQGPKLLIQFQNNGVVDDSQLPKDRFSAERLKGVDSTLKIQPAKLEDSAVYLCASSHVNRVRGYGYTFGSGTRLTVV.